This T cell receptor (beta chain) appears in the sequencing data of a study of OX40 agonist ivuxolimab in advanced cancers. Assay used: immunoSEQ multiplex PCR; TCRdb lists only in-frame clones, some missing. The sample includes 75,000 to 90,000 clones, around 91% seen only once; the top ten take around 2.8%. This clone was seen once. This receptor was obtained from an adult with an advanced solid tumor such as melanoma, head and neck, liver or kidney cancer. Specimen: CD4+ or CD8+ T cells sorted from blood, collected in a trial of the OX40 agonist ivuxolimab.

The CDR3 region has the DNA TGCGCCAGCAGCCTAGTATCGGGGACGGACACTGAAGCTTTCTTT. It encodes CASSLVSGTDTEAFF. The chain couples TRBV5-1 to TRBJ1-1; D might be TRBD1 (5 bases). Germline loops: CDR1 SGHRS, CDR2 YFSETQ. Trimming cost V 4 bases and J 3 bases, with 16 bases left between them. CDR3 length: 15 residues.